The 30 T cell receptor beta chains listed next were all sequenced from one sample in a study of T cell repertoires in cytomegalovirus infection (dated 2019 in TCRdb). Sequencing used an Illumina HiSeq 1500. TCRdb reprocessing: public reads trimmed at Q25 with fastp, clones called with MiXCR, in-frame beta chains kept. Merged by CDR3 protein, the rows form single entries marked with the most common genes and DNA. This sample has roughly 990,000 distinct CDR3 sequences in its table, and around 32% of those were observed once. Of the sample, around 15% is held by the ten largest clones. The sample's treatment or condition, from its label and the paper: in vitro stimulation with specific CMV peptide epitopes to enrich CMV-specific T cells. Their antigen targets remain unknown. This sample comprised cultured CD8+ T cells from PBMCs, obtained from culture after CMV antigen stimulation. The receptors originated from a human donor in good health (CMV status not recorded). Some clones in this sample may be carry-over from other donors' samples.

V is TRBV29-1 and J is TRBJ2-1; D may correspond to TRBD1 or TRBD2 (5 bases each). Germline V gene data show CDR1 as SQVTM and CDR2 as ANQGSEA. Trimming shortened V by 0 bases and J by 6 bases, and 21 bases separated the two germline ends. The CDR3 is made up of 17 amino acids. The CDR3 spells CSVEDLGEEGYPNEQFF. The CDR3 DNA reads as TGCAGCGTTGAAGATTTGGGGGAAGAGGGCTATCCCAATGAGCAGTTCTTC.

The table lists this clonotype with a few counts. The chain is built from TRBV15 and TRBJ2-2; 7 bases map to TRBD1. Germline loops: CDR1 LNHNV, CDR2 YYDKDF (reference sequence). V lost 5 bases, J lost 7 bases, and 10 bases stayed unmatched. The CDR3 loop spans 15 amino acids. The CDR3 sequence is CATSVHRGSVGELFF. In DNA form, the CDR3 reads TGTGCCACCAGCGTCCACAGGGGAAGTGTCGGGGAGCTGTTTTTT.

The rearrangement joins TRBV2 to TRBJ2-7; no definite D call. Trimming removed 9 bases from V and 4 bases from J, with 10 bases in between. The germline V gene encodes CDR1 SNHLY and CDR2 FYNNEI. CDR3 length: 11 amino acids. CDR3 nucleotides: TGTGCCAGTCTGGACCGTTACGAGCAGTACTTC. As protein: CASLDRYEQYF.

For the CDR3, the DNA is TGTGCCAGCAGTTTGGTCGGGGGGCCCACTGAAGCTTTCTTT. Its translation: CASSLVGGPTEAFF. The genes are TRBV27 and TRBJ1-1; tentatively, D is TRBD1 (6 bases). Germline V gene sequence: CDR1 MNHEY, CDR2 SMNVEV (reference sequence). V dropped 3 bases and J dropped 4 bases, with 12 bases sitting between them. The CDR3 extends over 14 amino acids.

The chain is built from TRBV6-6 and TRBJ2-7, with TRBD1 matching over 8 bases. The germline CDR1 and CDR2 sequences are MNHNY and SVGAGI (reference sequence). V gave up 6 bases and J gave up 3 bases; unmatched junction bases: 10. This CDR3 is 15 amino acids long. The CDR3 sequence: CASSPIGTGVYEQYF. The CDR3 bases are TGTGCCAGCAGCCCGATAGGGACAGGCGTCTACGAGCAGTACTTC.

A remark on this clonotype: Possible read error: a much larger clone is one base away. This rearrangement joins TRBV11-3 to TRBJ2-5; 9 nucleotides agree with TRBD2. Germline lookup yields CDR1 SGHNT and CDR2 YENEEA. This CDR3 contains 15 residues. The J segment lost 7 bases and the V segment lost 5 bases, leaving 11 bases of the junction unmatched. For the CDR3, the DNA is TGTGCCAGCAGCCCCGACGGGATGCGGGAGGGGACCCAGTACTTC. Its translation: CASSPDGMREGTQYF.

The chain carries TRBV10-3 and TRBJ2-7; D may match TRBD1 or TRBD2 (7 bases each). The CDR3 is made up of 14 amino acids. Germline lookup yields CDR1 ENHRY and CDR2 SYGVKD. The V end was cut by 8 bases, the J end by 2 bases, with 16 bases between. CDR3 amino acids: CAIGGGQKTYEQYF. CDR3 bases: TGTGCCATCGGGGGGGGACAGAAGACCTACGAGCAGTACTTC.

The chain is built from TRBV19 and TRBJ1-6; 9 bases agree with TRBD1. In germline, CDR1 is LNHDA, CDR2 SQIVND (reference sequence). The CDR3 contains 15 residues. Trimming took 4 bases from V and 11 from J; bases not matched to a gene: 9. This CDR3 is CASSKPRDREAPLHF. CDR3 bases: TGTGCCAGTAGTAAACCTCGGGACAGGGAGGCACCCCTCCACTTT.

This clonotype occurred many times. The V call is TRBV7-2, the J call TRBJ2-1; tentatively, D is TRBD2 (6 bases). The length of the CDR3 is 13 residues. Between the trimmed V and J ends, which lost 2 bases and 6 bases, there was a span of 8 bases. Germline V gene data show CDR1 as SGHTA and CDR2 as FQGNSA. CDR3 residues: CASSLLGGNEQFF. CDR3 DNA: TGTGCCAGCAGCTTATTGGGGGGCAATGAGCAGTTCTTC.

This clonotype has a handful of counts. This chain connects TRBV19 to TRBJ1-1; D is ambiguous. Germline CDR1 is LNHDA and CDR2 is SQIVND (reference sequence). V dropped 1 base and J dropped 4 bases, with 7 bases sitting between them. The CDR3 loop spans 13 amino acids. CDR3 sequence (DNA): TGTGCCAGTAGTATAGGGTTGGGCACTGAAGCTTTCTTT. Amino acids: CASSIGLGTEAFF.

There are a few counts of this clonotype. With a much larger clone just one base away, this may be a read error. In DNA form, the CDR3 reads TGTGCCAGCAGCCCCTTCGGGGAGACCCAGTACTTC. This sequence encodes CASSPFGETQYF. The chain employs TRBV7-9 and TRBJ2-5; the D is unclear. Looked up from germline, CDR1 is SEHNR and CDR2 is FQNEAQ (reference sequence). The V gene lost 5 bases and the J gene lost 5 bases, with 9 bases spanning the gap. The CDR3 has 12 residues.

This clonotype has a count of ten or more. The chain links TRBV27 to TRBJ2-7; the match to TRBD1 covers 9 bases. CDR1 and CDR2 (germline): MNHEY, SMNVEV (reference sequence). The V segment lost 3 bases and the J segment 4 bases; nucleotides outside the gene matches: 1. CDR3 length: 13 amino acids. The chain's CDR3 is CASSLGTGYEQYV. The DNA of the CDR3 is TGTGCCAGCAGTTTGGGGACAGGGTACGAGCAGTACGTC.

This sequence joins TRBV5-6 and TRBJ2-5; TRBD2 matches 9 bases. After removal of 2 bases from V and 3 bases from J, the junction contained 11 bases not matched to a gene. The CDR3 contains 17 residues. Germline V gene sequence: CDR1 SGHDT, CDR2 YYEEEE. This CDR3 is CASSLNVLVAGEETQYF. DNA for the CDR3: TGTGCCAGCAGCTTAAACGTATTGGTAGCGGGGGAAGAGACCCAGTACTTC. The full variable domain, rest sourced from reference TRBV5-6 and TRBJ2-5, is DAGVTQSPTHLIKTRGQQVTLRCSPKSGHDTVSWYQQALGQGPQFIFQYYEEEERQRGNFPDRFSGHQFPNYSSELNVNALLLGDSALYLCASSLNVLVAGEETQYFGPGTRLLVL.

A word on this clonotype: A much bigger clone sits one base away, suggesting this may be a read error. DNA of the CDR3: TGTGCCAGCATCCAGGACGGGAACACCGGGGAGCTGTTTTTT. This gives the protein CASIQDGNTGELFF. The rearrangement joins TRBV7-2 to TRBJ2-2, with D unresolved. V lost 7 bases to trimming and J lost 1 base, with 10 bases between them. This CDR3 spans 14 amino acids. Germline loops: CDR1 SGHTA, CDR2 FQGNSA. The variable domain in full, completed from reference TRBV7-2 and TRBJ2-2, reads GAGVSQSPSNKVTEKGKDVELRCDPISGHTALYWYRQSLGQGLEFLIYFQGNSAPDKSGLPSDRFSAERTGGSVSTLTIQRTQQEDSAVYLCASIQDGNTGELFFGEGSRLTVL.

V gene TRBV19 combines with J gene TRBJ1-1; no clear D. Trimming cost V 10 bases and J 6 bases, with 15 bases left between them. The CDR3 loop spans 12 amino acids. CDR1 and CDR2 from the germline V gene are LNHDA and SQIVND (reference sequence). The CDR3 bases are TGTGCCACCGGACGCAATGTCGCTGAAGCTTTCTTT. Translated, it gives CATGRNVAEAFF.

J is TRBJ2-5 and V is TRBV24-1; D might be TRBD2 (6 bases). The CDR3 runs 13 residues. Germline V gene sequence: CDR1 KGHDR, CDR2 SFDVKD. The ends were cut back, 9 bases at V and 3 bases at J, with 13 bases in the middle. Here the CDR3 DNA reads TGTGCCACCTCTAGCGCGGGGAAAGAGACCCAGTACTTC. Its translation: CATSSAGKETQYF.

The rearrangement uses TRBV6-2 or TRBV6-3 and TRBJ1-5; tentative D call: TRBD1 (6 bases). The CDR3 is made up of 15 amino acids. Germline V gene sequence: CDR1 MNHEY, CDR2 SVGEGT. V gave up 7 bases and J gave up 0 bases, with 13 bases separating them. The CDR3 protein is CASTIGGLSNQPQHF. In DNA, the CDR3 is TGTGCCAGCACCATAGGGGGGCTTAGCAATCAGCCCCAGCATTTT.

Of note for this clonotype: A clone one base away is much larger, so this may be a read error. The chain's CDR3 is CASSLAEGQFF. The CDR3 DNA reads as TGTGCCAGCAGCTTAGCCGAGGGACAGTTCTTC. This chain links TRBV7-6 with TRBJ2-1; tentative D call: TRBD2 (5 bases). Germline values: CDR1 SGHVS, CDR2 FNYEAQ. Trimming took 0 bases from V and 13 from J, leaving 7 bases between them. This CDR3 region has 11 residues.

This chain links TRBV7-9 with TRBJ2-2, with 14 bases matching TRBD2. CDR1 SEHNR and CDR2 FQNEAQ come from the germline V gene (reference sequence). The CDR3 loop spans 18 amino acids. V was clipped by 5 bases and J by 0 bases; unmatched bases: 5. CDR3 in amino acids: CASSRTSGGPTNTGELFF. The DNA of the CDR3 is TGTGCCAGCAGCCGGACTAGCGGGGGGCCGACGAACACCGGGGAGCTGTTTTTT.

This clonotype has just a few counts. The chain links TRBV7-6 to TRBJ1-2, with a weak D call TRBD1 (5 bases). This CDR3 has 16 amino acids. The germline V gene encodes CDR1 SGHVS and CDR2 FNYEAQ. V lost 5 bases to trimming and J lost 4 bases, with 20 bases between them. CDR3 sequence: CASSPTVYSMAYGYTF. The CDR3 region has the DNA TGTGCCAGCAGCCCGACAGTTTACTCCATGGCCTATGGCTACACCTTC.

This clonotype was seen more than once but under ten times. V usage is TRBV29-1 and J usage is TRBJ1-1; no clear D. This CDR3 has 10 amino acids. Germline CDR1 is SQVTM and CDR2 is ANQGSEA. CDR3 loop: CSVGNTEAFF. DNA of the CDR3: TGCAGTGTAGGGAACACTGAAGCTTTCTTT.

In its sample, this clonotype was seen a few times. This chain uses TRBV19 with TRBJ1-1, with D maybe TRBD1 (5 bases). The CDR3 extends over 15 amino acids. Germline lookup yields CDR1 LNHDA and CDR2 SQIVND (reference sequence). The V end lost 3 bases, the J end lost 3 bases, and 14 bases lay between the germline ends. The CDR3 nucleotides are TGTGCCAGTAGTATGGGGCTGTGGGTTGACACTGAAGCTTTCTTT. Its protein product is CASSMGLWVDTEAFF.

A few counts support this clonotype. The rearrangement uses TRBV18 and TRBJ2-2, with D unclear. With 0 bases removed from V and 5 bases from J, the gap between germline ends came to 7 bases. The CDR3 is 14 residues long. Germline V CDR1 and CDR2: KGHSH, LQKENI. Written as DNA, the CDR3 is TGTGCCAGCTCACCACCGTCAGCAACCGGGGAGCTGTTTTTT. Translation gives CASSPPSATGELFF. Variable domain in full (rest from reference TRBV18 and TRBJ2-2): NAGVMQNPRHLVRRRGQEARLRCSPMKGHSHVYWYRQLPEEGLKFMVYLQKENIIDESGMPKERFSAEFPKEGPSILRIQQVVRGDSAAYFCASSPPSATGELFFGEGSRLTVL.

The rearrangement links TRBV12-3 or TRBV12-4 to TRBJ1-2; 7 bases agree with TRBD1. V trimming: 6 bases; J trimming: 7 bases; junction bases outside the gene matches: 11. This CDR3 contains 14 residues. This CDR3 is CASSWKGAIFGYTF. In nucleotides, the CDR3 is TGTGCCAGCAGCTGGAAGGGGGCTATCTTTGGCTACACCTTC.

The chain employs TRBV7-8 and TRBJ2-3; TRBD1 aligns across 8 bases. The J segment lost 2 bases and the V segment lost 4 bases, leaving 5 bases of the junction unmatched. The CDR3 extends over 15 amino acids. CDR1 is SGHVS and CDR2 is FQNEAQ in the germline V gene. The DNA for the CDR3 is TGTGCCAGCAGCTCGGACAGGGTCGACACAGATACGCAGTATTTT. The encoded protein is CASSSDRVDTDTQYF.

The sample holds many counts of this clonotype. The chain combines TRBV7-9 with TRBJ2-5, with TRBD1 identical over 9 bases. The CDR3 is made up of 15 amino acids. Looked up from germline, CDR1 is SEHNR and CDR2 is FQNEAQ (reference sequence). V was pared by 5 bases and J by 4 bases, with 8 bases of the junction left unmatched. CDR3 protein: CASSDDRGEPETQYF. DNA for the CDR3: TGTGCCAGCAGCGACGACAGGGGGGAGCCAGAGACCCAGTACTTC.

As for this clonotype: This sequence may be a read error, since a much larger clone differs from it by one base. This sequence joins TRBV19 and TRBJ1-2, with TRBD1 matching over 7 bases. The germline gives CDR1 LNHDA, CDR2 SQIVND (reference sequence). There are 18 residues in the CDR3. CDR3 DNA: TGTGTCAGTAGTATGCTCTTTCGTGGGACAGCTTCTAACTATGGCTACACCTTC. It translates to CVSSMLFRGTASNYGYTF.

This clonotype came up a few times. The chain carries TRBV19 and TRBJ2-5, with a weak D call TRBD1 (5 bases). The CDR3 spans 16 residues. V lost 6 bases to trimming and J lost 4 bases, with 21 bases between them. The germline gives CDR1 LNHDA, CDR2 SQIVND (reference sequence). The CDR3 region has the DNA TGTGCCAGTAGAACCTCGTTTGGCAGGGTATCAGAGACCCAGTACTTC. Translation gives CASRTSFGRVSETQYF. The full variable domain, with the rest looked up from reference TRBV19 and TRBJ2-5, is DGGITQSPKYLFRKEGQNVTLSCEQNLNHDAMYWYRQDPGQGLRLIYYSQIVNDFQKGDIAEGYSVSREKKESFPLTVTSAQKNPTAFYLCASRTSFGRVSETQYFGPGTRLLVL.

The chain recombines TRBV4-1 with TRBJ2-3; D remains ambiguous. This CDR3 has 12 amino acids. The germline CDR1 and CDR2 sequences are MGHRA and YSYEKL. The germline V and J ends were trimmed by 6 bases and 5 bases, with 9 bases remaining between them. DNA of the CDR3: TGCGCCAGCAGGGAATTTGGAGATACGCAGTATTTT. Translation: CASREFGDTQYF.

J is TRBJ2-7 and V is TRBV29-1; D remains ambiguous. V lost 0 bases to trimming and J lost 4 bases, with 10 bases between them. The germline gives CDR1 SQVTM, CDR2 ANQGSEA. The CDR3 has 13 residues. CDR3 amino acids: CSVEEGKDYEQYF. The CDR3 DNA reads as TGCAGCGTTGAAGAGGGAAAGGATTACGAGCAGTACTTC.